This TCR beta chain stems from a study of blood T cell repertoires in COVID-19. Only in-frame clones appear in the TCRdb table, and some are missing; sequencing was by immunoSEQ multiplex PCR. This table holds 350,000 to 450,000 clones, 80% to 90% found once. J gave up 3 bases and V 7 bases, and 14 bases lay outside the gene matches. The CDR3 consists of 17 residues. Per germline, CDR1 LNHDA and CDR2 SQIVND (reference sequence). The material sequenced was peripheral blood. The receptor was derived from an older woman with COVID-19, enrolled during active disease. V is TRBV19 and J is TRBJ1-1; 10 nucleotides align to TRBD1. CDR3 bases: TGTGCCAGTATTCCCCGGGGGACAGGGGCCTTGGACACTGAAGCTTTCTTT. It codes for CASIPRGTGALDTEAFF. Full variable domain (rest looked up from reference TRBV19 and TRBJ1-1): DGGITQSPKYLFRKEGQNVTLSCEQNLNHDAMYWYRQDPGQGLRLIYYSQIVNDFQKGDIAEGYSVSREKKESFPLTVTSAQKNPTAFYLCASIPRGTGALDTEAFFGQGTRLTVV.